This is a list of T cell receptor beta chains from one sample in a study of blood T cell repertoires in COVID-19. TCRdb's table, derived via immunoSEQ multiplex PCR, lists solely in-frame clones and lacks some. Seen here are 360,000 or so clones, around 89% observed once, and the top ten hold approximately 7%. The sequencing input was peripheral blood. These receptors were collected from a young man with active or convalescent COVID-19. The CDR3 runs from the conserved cysteine through the conserved F or W. Each record gives: clone size, V gene, CDR3 protein. Some rows mark clone size as missing; the rest say once, few, many or name a class of expanded clone.

>.|TRBV4-1
CASSETGTGTSGNQPQHF
>.|TRBV29-1
CSVQGLAGVGEQFF
>.|TRBV7-2
CASSLVAGTSGRALKDF
>few|TRBV28
CASSPRGGAFF
>.|TRBV7-3
CASSYTGPGGAGELFF
>.|TRBV7-8
CASSSLAGAGNEQFF
>.|TRBV7-6
CASSLGTSGGPAGYEQYF
>.|TRBV29-1
CSSLGGTEAFF
>.|TRBV28
CASSRGDSPLHF
>.|TRBV27
CASSPSGRGTYEQYF
>.|TRBV28
CASSPGGKNYGYTF
>.|TRBV28
CASRGGRYNSPLHF
>.|TRBV10-3
CAIMGPRSTDTQYF
>.|TRBV28
CASSDSYNEKLFF
>.|TRBV18
CASSPPQGRKLFF
>.|TRBV9
CASSVTSGNFEQYF
>.|TRBV16
CASSLTGQGGTEAFF
>once|TRBV19
CASRRSGFESYEQYF
>.|TRBV24-1
CATSDSPTGGFIETQYF
>.|TRBV14
CASSQVTGMRTEAFF
>.|TRBV18
CASSGQPHGEKLFF
>.|TRBV21-1
CASSRTGEWETQYF
>.|TRBV28
CASSRGYTEAFF
>once|TRBV14
CASSQVWTGGQETQYF
>few|TRBV7-9
CASSSGVGQKQETQYF
>.|TRBV28
CASRVLDRPRPYNEQFF
>.|TRBV30
CAWRDGRGAGELFF
>.|TRBV12-3/TRBV12-4
CASTPQVNYGYTF
>.|TRBV7-9
CASTQGQGAYYGYTF
>.|TRBV11-2
CASSTGLGQPQHF
>.|TRBV5-1
CASSVEGLDTDTQYF
>.|TRBV6-5
CASSWAGTGKETQYF
>.|TRBV27
CASGPPPERRYQETQYF
>.|TRBV2
CASRRQTVYTEAFF
>.|TRBV27
CASSLRRSSGNTIYF
>.|TRBV5-1
CGTVQGESGTEAFF
>.|TRBV25-1
CASTHRGAFGYTF
>.|TRBV7-9
CASSSRQGGNSPLHF
>once|TRBV2
CASRGQGRNTGELFF
>.|TRBV7-8
CASSLRDRGPGPNEKLFF
>.|TRBV3-1/TRBV3-2
CASSQDPVFSNYGYTF